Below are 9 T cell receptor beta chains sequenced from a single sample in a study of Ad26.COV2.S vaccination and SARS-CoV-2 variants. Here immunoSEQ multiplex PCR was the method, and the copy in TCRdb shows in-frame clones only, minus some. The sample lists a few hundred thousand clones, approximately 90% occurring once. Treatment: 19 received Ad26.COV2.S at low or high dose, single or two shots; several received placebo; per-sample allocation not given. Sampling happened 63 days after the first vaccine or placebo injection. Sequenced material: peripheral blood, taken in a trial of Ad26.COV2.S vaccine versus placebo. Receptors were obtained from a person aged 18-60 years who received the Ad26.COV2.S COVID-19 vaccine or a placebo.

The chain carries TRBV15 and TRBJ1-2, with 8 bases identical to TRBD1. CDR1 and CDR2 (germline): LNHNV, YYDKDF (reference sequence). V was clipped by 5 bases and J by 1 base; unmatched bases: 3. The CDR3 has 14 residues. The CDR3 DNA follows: TGTGCCACCAGCCCGGACAGGGTTAACTATGGCTACACCTTC. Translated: CATSPDRVNYGYTF. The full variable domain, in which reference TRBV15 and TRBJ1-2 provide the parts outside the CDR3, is DAMVIQNPRYQVTQFGKPVTLSCSQTLNHNVMYWYQQKSSQAPKLLFHYYDKDFNNEADTPDNFQSRRPNTSFCFLDIRSPGLGDTAMYLCATSPDRVNYGYTFGSGTRLTVV.

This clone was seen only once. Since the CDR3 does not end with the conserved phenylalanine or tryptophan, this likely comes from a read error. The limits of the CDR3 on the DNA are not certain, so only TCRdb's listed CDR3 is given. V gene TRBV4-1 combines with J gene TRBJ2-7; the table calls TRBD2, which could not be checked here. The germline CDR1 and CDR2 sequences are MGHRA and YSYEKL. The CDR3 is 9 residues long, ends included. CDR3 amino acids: CASSHAAFL.

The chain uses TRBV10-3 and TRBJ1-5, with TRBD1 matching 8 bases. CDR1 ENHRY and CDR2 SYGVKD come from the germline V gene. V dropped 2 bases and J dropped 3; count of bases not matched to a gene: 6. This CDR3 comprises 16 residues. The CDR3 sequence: CAISEAGQDFNQPQHF. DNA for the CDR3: TGTGCCATCAGTGAGGCGGGACAGGATTTCAATCAGCCCCAGCATTTT.

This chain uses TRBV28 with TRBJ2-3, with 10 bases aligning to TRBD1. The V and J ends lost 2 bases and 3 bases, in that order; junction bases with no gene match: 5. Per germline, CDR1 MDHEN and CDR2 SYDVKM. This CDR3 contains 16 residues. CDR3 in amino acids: CASSLTRDRGTDTQYF. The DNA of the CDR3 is TGTGCCAGCAGTTTAACCCGGGACAGGGGAACAGATACGCAGTATTTT.

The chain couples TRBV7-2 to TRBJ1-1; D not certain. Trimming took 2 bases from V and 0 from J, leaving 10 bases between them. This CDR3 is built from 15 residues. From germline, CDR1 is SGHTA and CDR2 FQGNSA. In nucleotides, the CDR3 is TGTGCCAGCAGCTTACCCAGGATCATGAACACTGAAGCTTTCTTT. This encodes CASSLPRIMNTEAFF.

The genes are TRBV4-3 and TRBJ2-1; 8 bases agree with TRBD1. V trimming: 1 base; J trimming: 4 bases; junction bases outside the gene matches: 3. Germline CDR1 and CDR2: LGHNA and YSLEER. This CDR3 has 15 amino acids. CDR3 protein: CASSQGDRTYNEQFF. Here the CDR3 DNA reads TGCGCCAGCAGCCAAGGGGACAGGACATACAATGAGCAGTTCTTC.

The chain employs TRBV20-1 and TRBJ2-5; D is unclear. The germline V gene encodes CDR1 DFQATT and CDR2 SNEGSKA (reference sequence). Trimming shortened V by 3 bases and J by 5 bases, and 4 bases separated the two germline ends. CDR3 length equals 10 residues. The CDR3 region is CSASGETQYF. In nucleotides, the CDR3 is TGCAGTGCTAGTGGGGAGACCCAGTACTTC.

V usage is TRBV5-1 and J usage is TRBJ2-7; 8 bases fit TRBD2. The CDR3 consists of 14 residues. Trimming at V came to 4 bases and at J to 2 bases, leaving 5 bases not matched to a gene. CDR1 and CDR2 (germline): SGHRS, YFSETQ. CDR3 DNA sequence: TGCGCCAGCAGCCCTACTAGCGGCGCCTACGAGCAGTACTTC. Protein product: CASSPTSGAYEQYF.

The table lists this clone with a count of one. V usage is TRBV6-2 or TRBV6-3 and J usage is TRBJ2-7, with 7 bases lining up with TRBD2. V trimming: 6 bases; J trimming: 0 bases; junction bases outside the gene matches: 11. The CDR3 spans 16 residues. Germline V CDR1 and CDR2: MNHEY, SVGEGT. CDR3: CASSDPGGRSSYEQYF. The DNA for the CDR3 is TGTGCCAGCAGCGACCCCGGGGGGAGGAGCTCCTACGAGCAGTACTTC.